These T cell receptor beta chains were read from a single sample in a study of blood T cell repertoires in COVID-19. Produced via immunoSEQ multiplex PCR; TCRdb's table is partial and in-frame only. The data show about 190,000 clones, with roughly nine tenths seen just once and 1% to 1.4% held by the top ten. Input material: peripheral blood. Receptors originate from a man between 25 and 39 years old with acute or convalescent COVID-19. Both conserved end residues are part of each CDR3. D genes are given only for firm matches. Clone sizes are given selectively: once, few, many, or a class where the clone is expanded.

v_call: TRBV9
j_call: TRBJ2-2
clone_size: .
d_call: TRBD1
cdr3_aa: CASSVSAGTGVTGELFF
cdr3_nt: TGTGCCAGCAGCGTATCCGCCGGGACAGGGGTCACCGGGGAGCTGTTTTTT

v_call: TRBV12-5
j_call: TRBJ2-7
clone_size: .
d_call: TRBD1
cdr3_aa: CASGDDRGYEQYF
cdr3_nt: TGTGCTAGTGGCGACGACAGGGGCTACGAGCAGTACTTC

v_call: TRBV11-1
j_call: TRBJ1-2
clone_size: .
d_call: TRBD1
cdr3_aa: CASSLETGGDYGYTF
cdr3_nt: TGTGCCAGCAGCTTAGAGACAGGGGGAGACTATGGCTACACCTTC

v_call: TRBV7-9
j_call: TRBJ2-7
clone_size: .
d_call: .
cdr3_aa: CASSLPNRGGTGAYEQYF
cdr3_nt: TGTGCCAGCAGCTTGCCGAACCGGGGAGGGACAGGAGCCTACGAGCAGTACTTC

v_call: TRBV5-4
j_call: TRBJ1-2
clone_size: .
d_call: .
cdr3_aa: CASSPGLWGNYGYTF
cdr3_nt: TGTGCCAGCAGTCCCGGACTATGGGGAAACTATGGCTACACCTTC

v_call: TRBV19
j_call: TRBJ1-2
clone_size: .
d_call: .
cdr3_aa: CASNTGLLNYGYTF
cdr3_nt: TGTGCCAGTAATACGGGACTCCTCAACTATGGCTACACCTTC

v_call: TRBV18
j_call: TRBJ1-1
clone_size: few
d_call: .
cdr3_aa: CASSPSIMNTEAFF
cdr3_nt: TGTGCCAGCTCGCCTAGTATCATGAACACTGAAGCTTTCTTT

v_call: TRBV5-5
j_call: TRBJ1-2
clone_size: .
d_call: .
cdr3_aa: CASSFLKGDGYTF
cdr3_nt: TGTGCCAGCAGCTTCCTTAAGGGAGATGGCTACACCTTC

v_call: TRBV15
j_call: TRBJ1-1
clone_size: .
d_call: .
cdr3_aa: CATSRDPGSNTEAFF
cdr3_nt: TGTGCCACCAGCAGAGATCCGGGATCGAACACTGAAGCTTTCTTT

v_call: TRBV7-3
j_call: TRBJ2-3
clone_size: .
d_call: .
cdr3_aa: CASSPTLGGLDTQYF
cdr3_nt: TGTGCCAGCAGCCCAACTCTAGGCGGATTAGATACGCAGTATTTT

v_call: TRBV5-1
j_call: TRBJ1-1
clone_size: .
d_call: TRBD1
cdr3_aa: CASSLYGTEQNTEAFF
cdr3_nt: TGCGCCAGCAGCCTCTACGGGACAGAGCAGAACACTGAAGCTTTCTTT

v_call: TRBV10-3
j_call: TRBJ1-2
clone_size: .
d_call: .
cdr3_aa: CAISSDRARYGYTF
cdr3_nt: TGTGCCATCAGCAGCGACAGAGCCCGCTATGGCTACACCTTC

v_call: TRBV18
j_call: TRBJ2-7
clone_size: .
d_call: TRBD2
cdr3_aa: CASSPGTSGRAVGQYF
cdr3_nt: TGTGCCAGCTCACCCGGGACTAGCGGGAGGGCCGTAGGGCAGTACTTC

v_call: TRBV19
j_call: TRBJ2-3
clone_size: .
d_call: .
cdr3_aa: CASSKPSLDTQYF
cdr3_nt: TGTGCCAGTAGTAAGCCTAGCCTGGATACGCAGTATTTT

v_call: TRBV28
j_call: TRBJ1-6
clone_size: .
d_call: .
cdr3_aa: CASRPERGPSYNSPLHF
cdr3_nt: TGTGCCAGCAGGCCGGAAAGGGGTCCCTCTTATAATTCACCCCTCCACTTT

v_call: TRBV5-1
j_call: TRBJ1-1
clone_size: .
d_call: .
cdr3_aa: CASSLTGPFEAFF
cdr3_nt: TGCGCCAGCAGTCTGACAGGACCTTTTGAAGCTTTCTTT

v_call: TRBV18
j_call: TRBJ1-5
clone_size: once
d_call: .
cdr3_aa: CASSPTSDNQPQHF
cdr3_nt: TGTGCCAGCTCACCAACGAGCGATAATCAGCCCCAGCATTTT

v_call: TRBV10-3
j_call: TRBJ2-2
clone_size: .
d_call: .
cdr3_aa: CAISNYNTGELFF
cdr3_nt: TGTGCCATCAGTAATTATAACACCGGGGAGCTGTTTTTT

v_call: TRBV5-1
j_call: TRBJ1-5
clone_size: .
d_call: .
cdr3_aa: CASSLGGRDQPQHF
cdr3_nt: TGCGCCAGCAGCTTGGGGGGCAGGGATCAGCCCCAGCATTTT

v_call: TRBV4-2
j_call: TRBJ2-3
clone_size: .
d_call: TRBD2
cdr3_aa: CASSLSGGDTDTQYF
cdr3_nt: TGTGCCAGCAGCCTTAGCGGGGGGGACACAGATACGCAGTATTTT

v_call: TRBV5-5
j_call: TRBJ1-2
clone_size: .
d_call: .
cdr3_aa: CASSRRLRDTGYGYTF
cdr3_nt: TGTGCCAGCAGCCGGCGGCTCCGGGACACGGGCTATGGCTACACCTTC

v_call: TRBV5-6
j_call: TRBJ1-5
clone_size: .
d_call: .
cdr3_aa: CASSLGRGQPQHF
cdr3_nt: TGTGCCAGCAGCTTGGGGAGGGGTCAGCCCCAGCATTTT

v_call: TRBV7-2
j_call: TRBJ2-6
clone_size: .
d_call: TRBD1
cdr3_aa: CASSLGRGLRSGANVLTF
cdr3_nt: TGTGCCAGCAGCTTAGGCAGGGGGCTGAGGTCTGGGGCCAACGTCCTGACTTTC

v_call: TRBV19
j_call: TRBJ1-2
clone_size: .
d_call: .
cdr3_aa: CASSTYYGYTF
cdr3_nt: TGTGCCAGTAGCACTTACTATGGCTACACCTTC

v_call: TRBV5-1
j_call: TRBJ2-7
clone_size: .
d_call: TRBD2
cdr3_aa: CASSFGGGPSYEQYF
cdr3_nt: TGCGCCAGCAGCTTTGGCGGGGGACCTTCCTACGAGCAGTACTTC

v_call: TRBV2
j_call: TRBJ2-1
clone_size: .
d_call: TRBD2
cdr3_aa: CASSRTSGRDNEQFF
cdr3_nt: TGTGCCAGCAGCAGGACTAGCGGGAGAGACAATGAGCAGTTCTTC

v_call: TRBV28
j_call: TRBJ2-3
clone_size: .
d_call: TRBD2
cdr3_aa: CASTLGLAGTDTQYF
cdr3_nt: TGTGCCAGCACTCTGGGGTTAGCGGGGACAGATACGCAGTATTTT

v_call: TRBV6-5
j_call: TRBJ2-2
clone_size: .
d_call: .
cdr3_aa: CASRARTANTGELFF
cdr3_nt: TGTGCCAGCAGAGCGAGGACAGCCAACACCGGGGAGCTGTTTTTT

v_call: TRBV19
j_call: TRBJ2-2
clone_size: .
d_call: TRBD2
cdr3_aa: CASSSPGGFWRGATGELFF
cdr3_nt: TGTGCCAGTAGTAGTCCGGGAGGTTTCTGGCGGGGGGCCACCGGGGAGCTGTTTTTT

v_call: TRBV28
j_call: TRBJ1-2
clone_size: once
d_call: .
cdr3_aa: CASSPGTNYGYTF
cdr3_nt: TGTGCCAGCAGCCCCGGGACAAACTATGGCTACACCTTC

v_call: TRBV6-4
j_call: TRBJ2-1
clone_size: .
d_call: TRBD1
cdr3_aa: CASSVEQGFHEQFF
cdr3_nt: TGTGCCAGCAGTGTTGAACAGGGGTTCCACGAGCAGTTCTTC

v_call: TRBV6-1
j_call: TRBJ2-7
clone_size: .
d_call: .
cdr3_aa: CASSSSRGTYEQYF
cdr3_nt: TGTGCCAGCAGCTCCTCCCGGGGGACCTACGAGCAGTACTTC

v_call: TRBV27
j_call: TRBJ1-5
clone_size: .
d_call: .
cdr3_aa: CASSLDRLHSNQPQHF
cdr3_nt: TGTGCCAGCAGTTTGGACAGATTGCATAGCAATCAGCCCCAGCATTTT

v_call: TRBV5-1
j_call: TRBJ2-3
clone_size: .
d_call: TRBD1
cdr3_aa: CASRPGQGDTDTQYF
cdr3_nt: TGCGCCAGCAGACCGGGGCAGGGGGACACAGATACGCAGTATTTT

v_call: TRBV4-2
j_call: TRBJ1-4
clone_size: .
d_call: .
cdr3_aa: CASSQGSTGQTNEKLFF
cdr3_nt: TGTGCCAGCAGCCAAGGTAGCACAGGGCAAACTAATGAAAAACTGTTTTTT

v_call: TRBV6-5
j_call: TRBJ2-5
clone_size: once
d_call: TRBD1
cdr3_aa: CASSYGQGAGETQYF
cdr3_nt: TGTGCCAGCAGTTATGGGCAGGGGGCTGGAGAGACCCAGTACTTC

v_call: TRBV5-1
j_call: TRBJ2-7
clone_size: .
d_call: TRBD2
cdr3_aa: CASSAGDVTHEQYF
cdr3_nt: TGCGCCAGCAGCGCGGGAGACGTCACCCACGAGCAGTACTTC

v_call: TRBV11-2
j_call: TRBJ2-7
clone_size: .
d_call: .
cdr3_aa: CASSPDRAYEQYF
cdr3_nt: TGTGCCAGCAGTCCGGACAGAGCCTACGAGCAGTACTTC

v_call: TRBV27
j_call: TRBJ1-5
clone_size: .
d_call: TRBD1
cdr3_aa: CARINPPRTGGIQPQHF
cdr3_nt: TGTGCCAGGATAAATCCCCCTAGGACAGGGGGCATTCAGCCCCAGCATTTT

v_call: TRBV9
j_call: TRBJ2-3
clone_size: .
d_call: TRBD1
cdr3_aa: CASSAFGAGGDTQYF
cdr3_nt: TGTGCCAGCAGCGCGTTTGGGGCAGGGGGAGATACGCAGTATTTT

v_call: TRBV28
j_call: TRBJ1-5
clone_size: .
d_call: TRBD1
cdr3_aa: CASSSRDRGPNQPQHF
cdr3_nt: TGTGCCAGCAGTTCCCGGGACAGGGGACCTAATCAGCCCCAGCATTTT

v_call: TRBV28
j_call: TRBJ1-1
clone_size: .
d_call: .
cdr3_aa: CASSYPRYTEAFF
cdr3_nt: TGTGCCAGCAGTTACCCTCGGTATACTGAAGCTTTCTTT

v_call: TRBV9
j_call: TRBJ1-2
clone_size: .
d_call: .
cdr3_aa: CASAVQGKGYTF
cdr3_nt: TGTGCCAGCGCGGTACAGGGCAAAGGCTACACCTTC

v_call: TRBV29-1
j_call: TRBJ2-6
clone_size: .
d_call: TRBD1
cdr3_aa: CSVQVRDRVSGANVLTF
cdr3_nt: TGCAGCGTCCAAGTCCGGGACAGGGTCTCAGGGGCCAACGTCCTGACTTTC

v_call: TRBV18
j_call: TRBJ2-3
clone_size: .
d_call: .
cdr3_aa: CASSPAGAPGDTQYF
cdr3_nt: TGTGCCAGCTCACCAGCAGGGGCGCCGGGAGATACGCAGTATTTT

v_call: TRBV28
j_call: TRBJ1-5
clone_size: .
d_call: .
cdr3_aa: CASSFGHQPQHF
cdr3_nt: TGTGCCAGCAGTTTTGGCCATCAGCCCCAGCATTTT

v_call: TRBV28
j_call: TRBJ2-7
clone_size: .
d_call: .
cdr3_aa: CASSPGTGLGEQYF
cdr3_nt: TGTGCCAGCAGTCCCGGAACTGGACTGGGGGAGCAGTACTTC

v_call: TRBV5-1
j_call: TRBJ2-3
clone_size: .
d_call: TRBD2
cdr3_aa: CASSLGTIGGTDTQYF
cdr3_nt: TGCGCCAGCAGCCTGGGGACTATCGGAGGTACAGATACGCAGTATTTT

v_call: TRBV7-2
j_call: TRBJ1-2
clone_size: .
d_call: TRBD1
cdr3_aa: CASSLGTGAPYGYTF
cdr3_nt: TGTGCCAGCAGCTTAGGAACAGGGGCGCCCTATGGCTACACCTTC

v_call: TRBV6-5
j_call: TRBJ1-1
clone_size: .
d_call: TRBD1
cdr3_aa: CASVVGGKADTEAFF
cdr3_nt: TGTGCCAGCGTCGTAGGGGGCAAAGCGGACACTGAAGCTTTCTTT

v_call: TRBV6-5
j_call: TRBJ2-5
clone_size: .
d_call: .
cdr3_aa: CASSDSGRGETQYF
cdr3_nt: TGTGCCAGCAGCGACTCGGGCAGGGGTGAGACCCAGTACTTC

v_call: TRBV28
j_call: TRBJ1-4
clone_size: .
d_call: .
cdr3_aa: CASSLGVEVKLFF
cdr3_nt: TGTGCCAGCAGTTTGGGAGTAGAGGTCAAACTGTTTTTT

v_call: TRBV19
j_call: TRBJ1-1
clone_size: .
d_call: .
cdr3_aa: CASSYLLQGNTEAFF
cdr3_nt: TGTGCCAGTAGCTACCTTCTACAGGGGAACACTGAAGCTTTCTTT

v_call: TRBV5-1
j_call: TRBJ2-1
clone_size: .
d_call: TRBD2
cdr3_aa: CASSPGTSGSEQFF
cdr3_nt: TGCGCCAGCAGCCCCGGGACTAGCGGGAGTGAGCAGTTCTTC